Listed below are T cell receptor beta chains from one sample, sequenced in a study of identical twins. TCRdb used MiXCR to reprocess the 5' RACE reads, holding one entry per CDR3 protein. The sample lists roughly 470,000 distinct CDR3 sequences; 14% were seen once. The sample was also reused in another study, on yellow fever vaccine responses in identical twins.

Material for sequencing was CD4+ T cells sorted from blood. The receptors were gathered from a woman younger than 30 in good health. Both conserved end residues are part of each CDR3. Fields, in order: CDR3 protein, CDR3 DNA, clone size, V gene, J gene, D gene. A D gene is named only where the DNA matches it firmly. Where a row states a size, it is once, few, many or the class of an expanded clone; other rows omit it.

cdr3_aa: CASTRTSGTYNEQFF
cdr3_nt: TGCGCCAGCACCCGGACTAGCGGGACCTACAATGAGCAGTTCTTC
clone_size: NA
v_call: TRBV5-1
j_call: TRBJ2-1
d_call: TRBD2

cdr3_aa: CASSPGQNSYNEQFF
cdr3_nt: TGTGCCAGCAGCCCCGGACAGAACTCCTACAATGAGCAGTTCTTC
clone_size: few
v_call: TRBV7-3
j_call: TRBJ2-1
d_call: NA

cdr3_aa: CTFSLRGQLAGIEETQYF
cdr3_nt: TGTACCTTCAGTCTGCGTGGGCAGTTAGCGGGGATAGAAGAGACCCAGTACTTC
clone_size: once
v_call: TRBV2
j_call: TRBJ2-5
d_call: TRBD2

cdr3_aa: CASSQSRPRTSQERIAHEQYF
cdr3_nt: TGTGCCAGCAGCCAATCTCGGCCCAGGACTAGCCAGGAACGTATCGCCCACGAGCAGTACTTC
clone_size: many
v_call: TRBV3-1
j_call: TRBJ2-7
d_call: TRBD2

cdr3_aa: CAISESGGQIYNEQFF
cdr3_nt: TGTGCCATCAGTGAGTCCGGGGGACAGATCTACAATGAGCAGTTCTTC
clone_size: many
v_call: TRBV10-3
j_call: TRBJ2-1
d_call: NA

cdr3_aa: CASILGTGSYEQYF
cdr3_nt: NA
clone_size: NA
v_call: TRBV28
j_call: TRBJ2-7
d_call: NA

cdr3_aa: CASSAGGLYEQYF
cdr3_nt: TGCGCCAGCAGCGCAGGGGGTCTCTACGAGCAGTACTTC
clone_size: NA
v_call: TRBV5-1
j_call: TRBJ2-7
d_call: TRBD1

cdr3_aa: CASSLRQGGSEAFF
cdr3_nt: TGTGCCAGCAGCCTCCGACAGGGTGGGTCTGAAGCTTTCTTT
clone_size: NA
v_call: TRBV3-1
j_call: TRBJ1-1
d_call: TRBD1

cdr3_aa: CASSDHSGPYEQYF
cdr3_nt: TGCGCCAGCAGTGACCATTCGGGACCCTACGAGCAGTACTTC
clone_size: NA
v_call: TRBV10-1
j_call: TRBJ2-7
d_call: NA

cdr3_aa: CASSGVTLGADTQYF
cdr3_nt: TGTGCCAGCAGCGGAGTAACACTAGGTGCAGATACGCAGTATTTT
clone_size: NA
v_call: TRBV5-6
j_call: TRBJ2-3
d_call: NA

cdr3_aa: CSVDRMGQGKEQYF
cdr3_nt: TGCAGCGTTGATAGAATGGGACAGGGAAAGGAGCAGTACTTC
clone_size: many
v_call: TRBV29-1
j_call: TRBJ2-7
d_call: TRBD1

cdr3_aa: CARSFQGQGVGEQFF
cdr3_nt: TGCGCCCGCAGCTTCCAGGGACAGGGGGTAGGTGAGCAGTTCTTC
clone_size: few
v_call: TRBV5-1
j_call: TRBJ2-1
d_call: TRBD1

cdr3_aa: CASSPPHQRGTDTQYF
cdr3_nt: TGCGCCAGCAGCCCGCCGCACCAAAGGGGCACAGATACGCAGTATTTT
clone_size: few
v_call: TRBV5-1
j_call: TRBJ2-3
d_call: NA

cdr3_aa: CSGRQGAREQYF
cdr3_nt: TGCAGTGGCAGACAGGGGGCTAGGGAGCAGTACTTC
clone_size: many
v_call: TRBV20-1
j_call: TRBJ2-7
d_call: TRBD1

cdr3_aa: CASSQEVALANTEAFF
cdr3_nt: TGCGCCAGCAGCCAAGAAGTGGCTCTGGCGAACACTGAAGCTTTCTTT
clone_size: many
v_call: TRBV4-3
j_call: TRBJ1-1
d_call: NA